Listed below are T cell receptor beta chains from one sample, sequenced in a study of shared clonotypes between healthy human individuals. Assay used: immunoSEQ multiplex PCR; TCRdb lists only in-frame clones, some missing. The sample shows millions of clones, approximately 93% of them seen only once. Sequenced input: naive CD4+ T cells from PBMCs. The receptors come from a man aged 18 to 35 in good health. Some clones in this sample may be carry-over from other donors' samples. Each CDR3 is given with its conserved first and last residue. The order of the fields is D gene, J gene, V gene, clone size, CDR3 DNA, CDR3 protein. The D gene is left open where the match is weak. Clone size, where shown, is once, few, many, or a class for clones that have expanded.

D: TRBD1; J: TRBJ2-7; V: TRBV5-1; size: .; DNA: TGCGCCAGCAGCCAAAGACAGGGTAGCTCCTACGAGCAGTACTTC; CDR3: CASSQRQGSSYEQYF
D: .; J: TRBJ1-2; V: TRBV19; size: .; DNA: TGTGCCAGTGGACACAGGGCTATCCGATATGGCTACACCTTC; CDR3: CASGHRAIRYGYTF
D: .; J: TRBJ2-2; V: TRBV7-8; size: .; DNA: TGTGCCAGCAGCTTAGCGCTAATGGGGTCCGGGGAGCTGTTTTTT; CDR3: CASSLALMGSGELFF
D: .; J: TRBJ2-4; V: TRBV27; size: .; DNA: TGTGCCAGCAGTTCTCCCCTAGCCAAAAACATTCAGTACTTC; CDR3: CASSSPLAKNIQYF
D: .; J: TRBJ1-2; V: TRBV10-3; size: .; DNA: TGTGCCATCAGTGAAGTGGTAGGGCAGGATACTATGGGCTACACCTTC; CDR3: CAISEVVGQDTMGYTF
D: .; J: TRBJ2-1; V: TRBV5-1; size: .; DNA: TGCGCCAGCAGAGGGACGGCGATAATCGAGCAGTTCTTC; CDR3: CASRGTAIIEQFF
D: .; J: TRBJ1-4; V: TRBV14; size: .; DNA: TGTGCCAGCAGCCAAGCCGGAGCAACTAATGAAAAACTGTTTTTT; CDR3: CASSQAGATNEKLFF
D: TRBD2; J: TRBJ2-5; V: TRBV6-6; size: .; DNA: TGTGCCAGCAGCCCCCTAGTAGCGGGAGAAGAGACCCAGTACTTC; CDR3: CASSPLVAGEETQYF
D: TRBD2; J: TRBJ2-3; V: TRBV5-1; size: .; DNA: TGCGCCAGCAGCTACGGGACTAGCGGGAGCACAGATACGCAGTATTTT; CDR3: CASSYGTSGSTDTQYF
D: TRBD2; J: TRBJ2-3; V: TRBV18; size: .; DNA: TGTGCCAGCTCGCCTCAGGATATAGCGGGAGAGTCGGGCACAGATACGCAGTATTTT; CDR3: CASSPQDIAGESGTDTQYF
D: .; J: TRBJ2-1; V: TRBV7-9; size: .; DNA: TGTGCCAGCAGCCTAACAGGGTATGAGCAGTTCTTC; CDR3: CASSLTGYEQFF
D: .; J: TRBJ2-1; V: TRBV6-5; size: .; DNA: TGTGCCAGCAGAACTGAGCAGTTCTTC; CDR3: CASRTEQFF
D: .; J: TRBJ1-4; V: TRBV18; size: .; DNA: TGTGCCAGCTCGCCGGACGGAGTGAGGGAAAAACTGTTTTTT; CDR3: CASSPDGVREKLFF
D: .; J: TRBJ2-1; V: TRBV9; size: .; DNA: TGTGCCAGCAGCGTAGACGGGGCCTACAATGAGCAGTTCTTC; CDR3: CASSVDGAYNEQFF
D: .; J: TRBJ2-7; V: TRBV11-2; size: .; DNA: TGTGCCAGCAGCTTTACCCAGGGTGGTGGGTACGAGCAGTACTTC; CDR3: CASSFTQGGGYEQYF
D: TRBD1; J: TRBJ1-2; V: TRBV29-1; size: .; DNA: TGCAGCGTTGAGGGGACAGGGGTCTCTGGCTACACCTTC; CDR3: CSVEGTGVSGYTF
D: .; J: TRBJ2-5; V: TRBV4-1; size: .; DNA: TGCGCCAGCAGCCAATTATCGGTTGAGACCCAGTACTTC; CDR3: CASSQLSVETQYF
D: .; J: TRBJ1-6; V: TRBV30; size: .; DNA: TGTGCCTGGAGTGTATCTTCCCCAGGGGTTAATTCACCCCTCCACTTT; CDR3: CAWSVSSPGVNSPLHF
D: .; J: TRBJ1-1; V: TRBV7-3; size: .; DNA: TGTGCCAGCAGCTTAACACCTGGGTTAGTTGAAGCTTTCTTT; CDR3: CASSLTPGLVEAFF
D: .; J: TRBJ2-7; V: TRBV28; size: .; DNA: TGTGCCAGCAGCCTTGGACAGTCCCCTATGTGGTACTTC; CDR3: CASSLGQSPMWYF
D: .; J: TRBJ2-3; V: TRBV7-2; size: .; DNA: TGTGCCAGCAGCTCAGTTAGCACAGATACGCAGTATTTT; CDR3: CASSSVSTDTQYF
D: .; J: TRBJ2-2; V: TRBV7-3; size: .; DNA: TGTGCCATCCAAATAACTGGATCCGGGGAGCTGTTTTTT; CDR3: CAIQITGSGELFF
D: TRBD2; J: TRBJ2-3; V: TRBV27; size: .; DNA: TGTGCCAGCAGTTTATTACAGACTAGCGGGAGTCTGGGCACAGATACGCAGTATTTT; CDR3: CASSLLQTSGSLGTDTQYF
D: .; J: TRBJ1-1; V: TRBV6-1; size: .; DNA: TGTGCCAGCAGCAACTCGGGAAAAGCTTTCTTT; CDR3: CASSNSGKAFF
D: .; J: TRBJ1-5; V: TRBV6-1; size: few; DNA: TGTGCCAGCAGTGCTGGGGATCAGCCCCAGCATTTT; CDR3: CASSAGDQPQHF
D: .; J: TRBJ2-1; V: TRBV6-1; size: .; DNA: TGTGCCAGCAGTGTACACGCGGAGCAGTTCTTC; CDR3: CASSVHAEQFF
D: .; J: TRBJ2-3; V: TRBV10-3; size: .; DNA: TGTGCCATCAGTGAGTGGGGGCCTTCTAGCACAGATACGCAGTATTTT; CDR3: CAISEWGPSSTDTQYF
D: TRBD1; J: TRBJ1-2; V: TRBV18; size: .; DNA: TGTGCCAGCTCACCCTACGAGACAGGGGGCAACTATGGCTACACCTTC; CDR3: CASSPYETGGNYGYTF
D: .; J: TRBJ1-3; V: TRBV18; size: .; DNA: TGTGCCAGCTCACGCGGGCAAGAAGGAAACACCATATATTTT; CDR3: CASSRGQEGNTIYF
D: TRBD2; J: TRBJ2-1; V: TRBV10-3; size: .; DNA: TGTGCCATGTTTACTAGCGGGAGGGTTAGGGATGAGCAGTTCTTC; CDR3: CAMFTSGRVRDEQFF
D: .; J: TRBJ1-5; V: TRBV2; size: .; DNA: TGTGCCAGCAGGGGTCGAGGCAGGGAAATCCTGGGCAATCAGCCCCAGCATTTT; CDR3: CASRGRGREILGNQPQHF
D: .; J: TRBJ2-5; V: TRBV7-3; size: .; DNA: TGTGCCAGCAGCTTAGGTCCGGGTCGGGAGGAGACCCAGTACTTC; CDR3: CASSLGPGREETQYF
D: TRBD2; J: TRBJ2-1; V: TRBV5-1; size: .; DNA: TGCGCCAGCAGCGCTTCGCCGGGAGGATCCTACAATGAGCAGTTCTTC; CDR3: CASSASPGGSYNEQFF
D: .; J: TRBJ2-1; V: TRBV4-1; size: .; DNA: TGCGCCAGCAGCCAAGATAGGGGGAACTCCTACAATGAGCAGTTCTTC; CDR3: CASSQDRGNSYNEQFF
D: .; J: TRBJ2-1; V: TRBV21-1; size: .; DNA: TGTGCCAGCCGCCCAATGCCCGGGCCCTCCTACAATGAGCAGTTCTTC; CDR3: CASRPMPGPSYNEQFF
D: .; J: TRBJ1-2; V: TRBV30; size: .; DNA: TGTGCCTGGAGCGAACAGGGAAACTATGGCTACACCTTC; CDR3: CAWSEQGNYGYTF
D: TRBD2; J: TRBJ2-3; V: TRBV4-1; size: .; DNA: TGCGCCAGCAGCCAAGACGGAGCGGGATTGTCGGTTGGTTATTTT; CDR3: CASSQDGAGLSVGYF
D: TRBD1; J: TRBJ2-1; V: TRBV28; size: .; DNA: TGTGCCAGCAACCAACAGGGGGCGAGCTCCTACAATGAGCAGTTCTTC; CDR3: CASNQQGASSYNEQFF
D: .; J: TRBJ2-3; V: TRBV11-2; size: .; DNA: TGTGCCAGCAGCCCGGGACTGCGAGATACGCAGTATTTT; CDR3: CASSPGLRDTQYF
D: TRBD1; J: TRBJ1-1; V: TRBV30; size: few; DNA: TGTGCCCGCCGCGGGACAGGGTTCACTGAAGCTTTCTTT; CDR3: CARRGTGFTEAFF
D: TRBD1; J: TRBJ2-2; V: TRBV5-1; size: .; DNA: TGCGCCAGCAGCCCCCCGGGACAGGGAGGCACCGGGGAGCTGTTTTTT; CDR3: CASSPPGQGGTGELFF